The clone carrying this T cell receptor beta chain was found many times. Its antigen is unidentified. A library of TCRbeta sequences, prepared with unique molecular identifiers, was generated. Via MiXCR, TCRdb re-called the PCR reads, giving one row per CDR3 protein. The table records about 140,000 distinct CDR3 sequences, 7.5% to 9% of them present only once. The data were obtained in a study of T-cell reconstitution after alpha-beta-depleted transplantation in children. General study findings and limits: Surviving recipient T cells and thymic progenitors accounted for the high day-60 TCRbeta diversity observed in some patients. Expanded clones from the graft, numbering several hundred, reportedly supplied alpha-beta T cells about two months after transplant. Newly produced T cells mostly provided counts and TCRbeta diversity after one year, as hyperexpanded clones declined.

The ends were cut back, 4 bases at V and 5 bases at J, with 18 bases in the middle. Germline-derived CDR1 and CDR2 are LGHDT and YNNKEL (reference sequence). The CDR3 sequence is 16 residues long. J is TRBJ2-1 and V is TRBV3-1; no reliable D call. The receptor was isolated from a female patient between 2 and 15 years old who had a stem cell transplant for congenital amegakaryocytic thrombocytopenia, so the T cells may come from the graft donor. Sequenced here: PBMCs, mostly from graft donor cells, sampled 180 days after TCRalphabeta/CD19-depleted stem cell transplant. The CDR3 DNA reads as TGTGCCAGCAGCCCTCTGTGGTGGTTGGGGAACAATGAGCAGTTCTTC. Amino acid sequence: CASSPLWWLGNNEQFF.